The 10 T cell receptor beta chains below were found in one sample sequenced in a study of CD8+CD57+ T cells in acquired aplastic anemia. According to the study, genomic DNA was the template for TCR beta VDJ and CDR3 profiling. TCRdb processed the reads anew with MiXCR; each CDR3 protein has one entry. Among about 130,000 distinct CDR3 sequences listed, about 46% were seen once. Material: sorted CD4+, CD8+, or CD8+CD57+ T cells (not recorded which) from PBMCs. These TCRs come from a human donor in good health, serving as a control.

At least ten counts were recorded for this clonotype. The chain couples TRBV4-1 to TRBJ2-1; 8 bases fit TRBD1. This CDR3 comprises 17 residues. Unmatched junction bases numbered 9, after V lost 0 bases and J lost 5 bases. Germline assignment: CDR1 MGHRA and CDR2 YSYEKL. Here the CDR3 reads CASSQDPTGVSHNEQFF. CDR3 bases: TGCGCCAGCAGCCAAGACCCGACAGGGGTCTCACACAATGAGCAGTTCTTC.

The sample holds many counts of this clonotype. Here the CDR3 reads CASSALFTATNEKLFF. The CDR3, as DNA: TGTGCCAGCAGTGCACTGTTCACGGCAACTAATGAAAAACTGTTTTTT. The chain is built from TRBV25-1 and TRBJ1-4, with D unclear. Trimming cost V 4 bases and J 0 bases, with 12 bases left between them. CDR1 and CDR2 from the germline V gene are MGHDK and SYGVNS. This CDR3 has 16 amino acids.

V usage is TRBV11-2 and J usage is TRBJ1-5, with 9 bases matching TRBD1. The junction had 6 bases not matched to a gene; V was cut back by 4 bases and J by 2 bases. The V gene's germline CDR1 is SGHAT and CDR2 FQNNGV. The CDR3 totals 16 residues. The DNA of the CDR3 is TGTGCCAGCAGCTCGGACAGGGGAAGGGGCAATCAGCCCCAGCATTTT. Encoded protein: CASSSDRGRGNQPQHF.

The table lists this clonotype with many counts. V usage is TRBV7-6 and J usage is TRBJ1-5; D is undetermined. Germline lookup yields CDR1 SGHVS and CDR2 FNYEAQ. V dropped 2 bases and J dropped 7 bases, with 9 bases sitting between them. This CDR3 contains 13 residues. The CDR3 region is CASSLSDRQPQHF. The CDR3 DNA reads as TGTGCCAGCAGCTTATCTGATCGGCAGCCCCAGCATTTT.

The rearrangement joins TRBV9 to TRBJ2-1, with D possibly matching TRBD2 (6 bases). The CDR3 covers 9 residues. The V and J ends lost 7 bases and 10 bases respectively, with 6 bases between them. The germline CDR1 and CDR2 sequences are SGDLS and YYNGEE. CDR3: CASGLEQFF. CDR3 DNA sequence: TGTGCCAGCGGACTAGAGCAGTTCTTC.

Only a few counts were recorded for this clonotype. A read error may explain this, as a much larger clone is one base away. The J gene is TRBJ2-5, the V gene TRBV10-3, with TRBD2 identical over 7 bases. This CDR3 is 15 amino acids long. Germline V gene data show CDR1 as ENHRY and CDR2 as SYGVKD. V trimming: 10 bases; J trimming: 4 bases; junction bases outside the gene matches: 15. CDR3 coding DNA: TGTGCCAGCAGCGACGGACTAGTGGGGGTAGAGACCCAGTACTTC. This sequence encodes CASSDGLVGVETQYF.

This rearrangement joins TRBV9 to TRBJ2-3; D tentatively fits TRBD1 or TRBD2 (5 bases each). Germline-derived CDR1 and CDR2 are SGDLS and YYNGEE. The V end lost 7 bases, the J end lost 4 bases, and 10 bases lay between the germline ends. The CDR3 covers 12 residues. The CDR3 here is CASGRGADTQYF. The CDR3 nucleotides are TGTGCCAGCGGAAGAGGGGCAGATACGCAGTATTTT.

The chain links TRBV15 to TRBJ2-7, with 7 bases matching TRBD1. The CDR3 sequence is 15 residues long. Germline trimming cut 3 bases from V and 3 bases from J; bases unmatched to any gene: 8. Germline V gene data show CDR1 as LNHNV and CDR2 as YYDKDF (reference sequence). CDR3 nucleotides: TGTGCCACCAGCAGCGGCCGGGACAGCAACTACGAGCAGTACTTC. Its translation: CATSSGRDSNYEQYF. Full variable domain (remainder filled in from reference TRBV15 and TRBJ2-7): DAMVIQNPRYQVTQFGKPVTLSCSQTLNHNVMYWYQQKSSQAPKLLFHYYDKDFNNEADTPDNFQSRRPNTSFCFLDIRSPGLGDTAMYLCATSSGRDSNYEQYFGPGTRLTVT.

The rearrangement joins TRBV29-1 to TRBJ2-5; no reliable D call. Germline V gives CDR1 SQVTM, CDR2 ANQGSEA. The V gene lost 3 bases and the J gene lost 5 bases, with 13 bases spanning the gap. The CDR3 has 13 residues. Here the CDR3 reads CSVETLGRETQYF. The CDR3, as DNA: TGCAGCGTTGAGACCCTAGGACGGGAGACCCAGTACTTC.

V gene TRBV11-1 combines with J gene TRBJ2-1, with D unclear. The ends were cut back, 1 base at V and 9 bases at J, with 13 bases in the middle. Germline V gives CDR1 SGHAT, CDR2 FQDESV (reference sequence). The CDR3 is 14 residues long. The CDR3 DNA reads TGTGCCAGCAGCTTAGTCTCCGTGGTTGGTGAGCAGTTCTTC. It translates to CASSLVSVVGEQFF.